Included here is one T cell receptor beta chain sequence, with context. The target antigen is unknown. This entry belongs to a study of CXCR3-negative and CXCR3-positive naive CD8 T cells. Study at large: Roughly 1.5 +/- 0.3 million TRB reads came from each library, giving some 150 million in total.

UMI-labeled TRB cDNA libraries were prepared by 5' RACE. Reprocessing the 5' RACE reads, TCRdb reports a single entry for every CDR3 protein and omits DNA. The sample table sets out more than 50,000 distinct CDR3 sequences. Germline CDR1 SEHNR, CDR2 FQNEAQ (reference sequence). The CDR3 is 14 amino acids. The study, taken as a whole, reports: Cryopreservation partially decreased CXCR3 expression, and most assays used fresh PBMCs.

This sequence originates from a human donor in good health. Some clones in this sample may be carry-over from other donors' samples. Sequencing was carried out using naive CXCR3- CD8+ T cells from blood. Subset reported: CD45RO-CCR7+CD27+CD95- naive CD8+ T cells lacking CXCR3 (TNR3-). The V call is TRBV7-9, the J call TRBJ1-1; TCRdb's D call, TRBD1, is unchecked because there is no DNA. CDR3 protein: CASSYDRVNTEAFF.